A selection of T cell receptor beta chains follows, all from one sample in a study of T cell repertoires in aging, cancer and after chemotherapy. One entry per CDR3 protein results from TCRdb running MiXCR on the multiplex PCR reads. There are around 9,700 distinct CDR3 sequences in the sample; about 34% occur only once, and about 2.7% lies in the top ten. Material: blood. The receptor set was obtained from a human donor in good health. CDR3s include the opening cysteine and the closing phenylalanine or tryptophan. Each record gives: J gene, V gene, clone size, D gene, CDR3 DNA, CDR3 protein. The D gene is left open where the match is weak. Where a row states a size, it is once, few, many or the class of an expanded clone; other rows omit it.

>TRBJ2-1|TRBV6-6|.|.
TGTGCCAGCAGTTATGGTATTGACCAAAAGGGGTATGAGCAGTTCTTC
CASSYGIDQKGYEQFF
>TRBJ1-3|TRBV7-2|.|.
TGTGCCAGCAGCTCGGACATCTCTGGAAACACCATATATTTT
CASSSDISGNTIYF
>TRBJ2-1|TRBV19|.|.
TGTGCCAGTAGTATAGACGGGAGACCCTACAATGAGCAGTTCTTC
CASSIDGRPYNEQFF
>TRBJ1-1|TRBV27|few|TRBD1
TGTGCCAGCAGAAGACAGGGATTGAACACTGAAGCTTTCTTT
CASRRQGLNTEAFF
>TRBJ2-7|TRBV6-5|few|TRBD2
TGTGCCAGCAGTTATTATGGCGGGAGGGCCTCCTACGAGCAGTACTTC
CASSYYGGRASYEQYF
>TRBJ1-2|TRBV11-3|.|.
TGTGCCAGCAGCCCCGAAGGGAAAGGGGGTGACTATGGCTACACCTTC
CASSPEGKGGDYGYTF
>TRBJ1-2|TRBV11-3|few|TRBD1
TGTGCCAGCAGCCCAGGGGGTGGGCACGGCTACACCTTC
CASSPGGGHGYTF
>TRBJ2-2|TRBV7-9|.|.
TGTGCCAGCAGGAGGGAGGCCTTGAACACCGGGGAGCTGTTTTTT
CASRREALNTGELFF
>TRBJ2-7|TRBV19|.|.
TGTGCCAGTAGTATCGGACATGGTCGGGACGAGCAGTACTTC
CASSIGHGRDEQYF
>TRBJ1-2|TRBV6-2/TRBV6-3|few|TRBD1
TGTGCCAGCAGTTACCCGGGGACAGCTAACTATGGCTACACCTTC
CASSYPGTANYGYTF
>TRBJ2-3|TRBV6-5|.|TRBD2
TGTGCCAGCAGCTCCATTGTTGCGGGGGGGCTCGATACGCAGTATTTT
CASSSIVAGGLDTQYF
>TRBJ2-3|TRBV27|medium-sized|TRBD2
TGTGCCAGCAGGCCTAGCGGGTTCACAGATACGCAGTATTTT
CASRPSGFTDTQYF
>TRBJ1-2|TRBV6-1|.|.
TGTGCCAGCCTTTCCCGAAGGGCCGATGGGGCCTATGGCTACACCTTC
CASLSRRADGAYGYTF
>TRBJ2-1|TRBV19|.|.
TGTGCCAGTAGTAGCAGGTACAATGAGCAGTTCTTC
CASSSRYNEQFF
>TRBJ2-5|TRBV15|few|.
TGTGCCACCAGCAGAGATTCGGCGGCAGGAGCATGGGCCCAGTACTTC
CATSRDSAAGAWAQYF
>TRBJ2-1|TRBV5-3|.|TRBD2
TGCGCCAGCAGCTTGGCGACTAGCGGGAGGAATGAGCAGTTCTTC
CASSLATSGRNEQFF
>TRBJ1-3|TRBV29-1|medium-sized|.
TGCAGCGTTGAGGCGGGCTCTGGAAACACCATATATTTT
CSVEAGSGNTIYF
>TRBJ1-1|TRBV27|.|.
TGTGCCAGCAGTGCCCCGAGGGGGTTTGTAGGGGACACTGAAGCTTTCTTT
CASSAPRGFVGDTEAFF
>TRBJ2-5|TRBV30|few|.
TGTGCCTGGAGTGTCCGGGGGCGAGGGCAAGAGACCCAGTACTTC
CAWSVRGRGQETQYF
>TRBJ1-6|TRBV11-3|medium-sized|.
TGTGCCAGCAGCGTCAGGGTAGCGAGGAATTCACCCCTCCACTTT
CASSVRVARNSPLHF
>TRBJ1-1|TRBV11-3|few|TRBD1
TGTGCCAGCAGCTTCAGGGGGGGGAACACTGAAGCTTTCTTT
CASSFRGGNTEAFF
>TRBJ1-3|TRBV6-5|few|.
TGTGCCTCGGAACATCAATTGAGCTCTGGAAACACCATATATTTT
CASEHQLSSGNTIYF
>TRBJ2-5|TRBV6-5|.|TRBD1
TGTGCCAGCAGTTACGAAGGGGACAGGGGGACCCCTTGGGAGACCCAGTACTTC
CASSYEGDRGTPWETQYF
>TRBJ2-7|TRBV20-1|.|.
TGCAGTGCTACGGACGGCTCCTACGAGCAGTACTTC
CSATDGSYEQYF
>TRBJ2-3|TRBV10-3|few|TRBD2
TGTGCCATGGCAGCGTGGGCGGGAGAAGGAGATACGCAGTATTTT
CAMAAWAGEGDTQYF
>TRBJ2-5|TRBV13|few|.
TGTGCCAGCAGCTCCGACCCGACGGACCAAGAGACCCAGTACTTC
CASSSDPTDQETQYF
>TRBJ2-2|TRBV6-5|.|.
TGTGCCAGCAGTTTGACGGGGGAGCTGTTTTTT
CASSLTGELFF
>TRBJ1-3|TRBV30|.|.
TGTGCCTGGAGTCCCTCACGGGGAGCTGGAAACACCATATATTTT
CAWSPSRGAGNTIYF
>TRBJ1-1|TRBV19|.|TRBD1
TGTGCCAGCCTCCGGGGCCCGGGACAGGGGGGGAACACTGAAGCTTTCTTT
CASLRGPGQGGNTEAFF
>TRBJ2-1|TRBV27|.|.
TGTGCCAGCAGTACGCGACGGACCTTGGATGAGCAGTTCTTC
CASSTRRTLDEQFF
>TRBJ2-5|TRBV6-6|.|TRBD2
TGTGCCAGCAGTTACTCAGGACTAGCGGGAGACCTCCAAGAGACCCAGTACTTC
CASSYSGLAGDLQETQYF
>TRBJ2-5|TRBV6-5|.|.
TGTGCCAGCAGTTACTCGGAGGCAGGGGTGACCCAGTACTTC
CASSYSEAGVTQYF
>TRBJ2-5|TRBV12-3/TRBV12-4|.|.
TGTGCCAGCAGCCGGACGTTGGAGACCCAGTACTTC
CASSRTLETQYF
>TRBJ2-7|TRBV11-3|.|TRBD1
TGTGCCAGCAGCTTATCGGGACAGGCGGCCGAGCAGTACTTC
CASSLSGQAAEQYF
>TRBJ1-1|TRBV6-5|.|.
TGTGCCACCGGACTGAACACTGAAGCTTTCTTT
CATGLNTEAFF
>TRBJ2-2|TRBV19|few|.
TGTGCCAGTAGTTCTCGGGGGCCACAGCTTTGGCCCGGGGAGCTGTTTTTT
CASSSRGPQLWPGELFF
>TRBJ2-1|TRBV20-1|.|TRBD2
TGCAGTGCCGCCAAGGCCCTTTGGGGACTAGCGGGAGGACCAAGCAATGAGCAGTTCTTC
CSAAKALWGLAGGPSNEQFF
>TRBJ2-1|TRBV6-4|.|.
TGTGCCAGCAGTGAGGGCGCTGGCCCCAATGAGCAGTTCTTC
CASSEGAGPNEQFF
>TRBJ2-1|TRBV7-2|.|.
TGTGCCAGCAGCTTAGATCCTCCGCCTAGTGAGCAGTTCTTC
CASSLDPPPSEQFF
>TRBJ2-3|TRBV6-1|.|.
TGTGCCAGCAGTGCTTTACCCCAGGGAAGCACAGATACGCAGTATTTT
CASSALPQGSTDTQYF
>TRBJ1-6|TRBV6-2/TRBV6-3|few|TRBD1
TGTGCCAGCAGTTACATACAGGGGGGAAATTCACCCCTCCACTTT
CASSYIQGGNSPLHF
>TRBJ1-5|TRBV29-1|medium-sized|.
TGCAGCGTTCGCCTAGTGGACGGCAATCAGCCCCAGCATTTT
CSVRLVDGNQPQHF
>TRBJ2-7|TRBV4-3|.|.
TGCGCCAGCAGCCGATCGCTGGGGTGGGGGAGCGAGCAGTACTTC
CASSRSLGWGSEQYF
>TRBJ2-3|TRBV6-5|.|.
TGTGCCAGCACCCTTGGATCTAGCACAGATACGCAGTATTTT
CASTLGSSTDTQYF
>TRBJ1-3|TRBV12-3/TRBV12-4|.|.
TGTGCCAGCAGTTTGGGGGGCACCATATATTTT
CASSLGGTIYF
>TRBJ2-5|TRBV11-3|medium-sized|.
TGTGCCAGCAGCCCCTCCGGGTCCTCGGGGGAGACCCAGTACTTC
CASSPSGSSGETQYF
>TRBJ2-3|TRBV13|few|TRBD2
TGTGCCAGCAGCCCCGTAGCGGGAGGACGAACAGATACGCAGTATTTT
CASSPVAGGRTDTQYF
>TRBJ2-1|TRBV10-3|.|TRBD2
TGTGCCATCAGTGAAGGAGCGGGAGGTATGAATGAGCAGTTCTTC
CAISEGAGGMNEQFF
>TRBJ2-1|TRBV5-1|once|TRBD2
TGCGCCAGCAGCTTTCTAGCGGGAGCCCACAATGAGCAGTTCTTC
CASSFLAGAHNEQFF
>TRBJ2-5|TRBV19|medium-sized|.
TGTGCCAGTAGTGTCCCCCAGGAGACCCAGTACTTC
CASSVPQETQYF
>TRBJ2-3|TRBV5-6|few|.
TGTGCCAGCAGCTTGGCGGCCAGAGCTAGCACAGATACGCAGTATTTT
CASSLAARASTDTQYF
>TRBJ1-1|TRBV30|few|.
TGTGCCTGGAGTGTACGGAGTACTGAAGCTTTCTTT
CAWSVRSTEAFF
>TRBJ2-3|TRBV14|.|.
TGTGCCAGCAGCAGATTATTGGGAAACACGGATACGCAGTATTTT
CASSRLLGNTDTQYF
>TRBJ2-5|TRBV27|.|TRBD2
TGTGCCAGCAGTTTACGGGAGGGAGAGACCCAGTACTTC
CASSLREGETQYF
>TRBJ1-1|TRBV19|few|.
TGTGCCAGTAGTATAGAGGTTTTGAACACTGAAGCTTTCTTT
CASSIEVLNTEAFF
>TRBJ2-3|TRBV11-1|.|TRBD2
TGTGCCAGCAGCCTCCGGGCGGGAGTGGGCACAGATACGCAGTATTTT
CASSLRAGVGTDTQYF
>TRBJ2-7|TRBV6-1|.|.
TGTGCCAGCAGCCCATTCGCCTACGAGCAGTACTTC
CASSPFAYEQYF
>TRBJ2-3|TRBV12-3/TRBV12-4|few|.
TGTGCCAGCAGTTATTTCGGGAGAAGGACAGATACGCAGTATTTT
CASSYFGRRTDTQYF
>TRBJ2-3|TRBV5-6|few|TRBD2
TGTGCCAGCAGCCTAATAGCGGGGACGCCCACAGATACGCAGTATTTT
CASSLIAGTPTDTQYF
>TRBJ2-7|TRBV6-5|.|.
TGTGCCAGCAGTTACGGGGGAATGGTTAACAAGCAGTACTTC
CASSYGGMVNKQYF